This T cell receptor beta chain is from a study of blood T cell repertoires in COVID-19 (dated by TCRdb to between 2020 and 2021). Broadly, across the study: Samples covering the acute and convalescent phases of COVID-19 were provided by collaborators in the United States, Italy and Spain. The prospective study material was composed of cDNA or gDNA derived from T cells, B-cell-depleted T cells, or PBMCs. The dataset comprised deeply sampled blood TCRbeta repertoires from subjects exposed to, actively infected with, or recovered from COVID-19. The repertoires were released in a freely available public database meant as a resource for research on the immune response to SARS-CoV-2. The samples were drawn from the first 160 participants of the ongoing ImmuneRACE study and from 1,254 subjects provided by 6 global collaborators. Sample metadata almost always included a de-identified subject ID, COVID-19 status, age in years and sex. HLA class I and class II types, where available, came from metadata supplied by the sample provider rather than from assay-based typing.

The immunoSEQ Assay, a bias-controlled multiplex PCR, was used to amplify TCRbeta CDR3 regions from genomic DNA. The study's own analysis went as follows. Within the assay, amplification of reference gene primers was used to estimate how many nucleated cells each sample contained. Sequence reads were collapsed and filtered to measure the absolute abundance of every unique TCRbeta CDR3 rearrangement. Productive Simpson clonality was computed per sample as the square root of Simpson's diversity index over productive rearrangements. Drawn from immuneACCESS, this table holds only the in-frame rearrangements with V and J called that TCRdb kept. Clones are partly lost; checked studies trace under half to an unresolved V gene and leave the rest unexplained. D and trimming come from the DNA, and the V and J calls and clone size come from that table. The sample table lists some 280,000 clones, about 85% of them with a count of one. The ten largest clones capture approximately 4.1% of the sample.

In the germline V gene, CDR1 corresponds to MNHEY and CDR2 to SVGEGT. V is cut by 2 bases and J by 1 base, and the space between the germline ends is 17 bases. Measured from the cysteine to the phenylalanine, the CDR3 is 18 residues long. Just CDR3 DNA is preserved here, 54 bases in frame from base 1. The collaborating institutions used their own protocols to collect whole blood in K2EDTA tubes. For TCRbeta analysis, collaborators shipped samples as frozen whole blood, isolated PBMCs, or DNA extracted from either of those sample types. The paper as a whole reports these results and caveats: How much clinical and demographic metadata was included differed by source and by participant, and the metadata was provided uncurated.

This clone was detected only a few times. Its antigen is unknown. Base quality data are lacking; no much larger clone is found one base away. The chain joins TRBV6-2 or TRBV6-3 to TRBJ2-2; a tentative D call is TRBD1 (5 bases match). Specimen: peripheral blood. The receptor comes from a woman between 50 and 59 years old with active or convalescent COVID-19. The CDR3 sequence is CASSYPMTAPLNTGELFF. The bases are TGTGCCAGCAGTTACCCTATGACAGCCCCGCTGAACACCGGGGAGCTGTTTTTT.